This T cell receptor beta chain stems from a study of T-cell memory formation after mild COVID-19. TCRdb re-analysed the 5' RACE reads in MiXCR, keeping a single row per CDR3 protein. The sample has some 340,000 distinct CDR3 sequences, 10% to 15% seen once. This clonotype was detected only a few times. The antigen is not known. Points from the study as a whole: Second-wave clones with a day 37 peak had unconfirmed SARS-CoV-2 specificity. Later expanders leaned CD4+, whereas day 15 to 85 contracting clones were balanced CD4/CD8.

The junction had 12 bases not matched to a gene; V was cut back by 5 bases and J by 5 bases. Per the germline V gene, CDR1 is SGHTA and CDR2 is FQGNSA. This CDR3 contains 17 residues. This receptor was obtained from a man between 18 and 29 years old who had mild COVID-19 (a few samples of this study predate the infection). Cell type and time point are not known. The chain carries TRBV7-2 and TRBJ1-1; 12 positions match TRBD1. The sequenced material came from PBMCs or a T cell subset sorted from them (not recorded which). DNA for the CDR3: TGTGCCAGCAGCCGGGCCGGGACAGGGGGCCGGTGGACTGAAGCTTTCTTT. Encoded protein: CASSRAGTGGRWTEAFF.